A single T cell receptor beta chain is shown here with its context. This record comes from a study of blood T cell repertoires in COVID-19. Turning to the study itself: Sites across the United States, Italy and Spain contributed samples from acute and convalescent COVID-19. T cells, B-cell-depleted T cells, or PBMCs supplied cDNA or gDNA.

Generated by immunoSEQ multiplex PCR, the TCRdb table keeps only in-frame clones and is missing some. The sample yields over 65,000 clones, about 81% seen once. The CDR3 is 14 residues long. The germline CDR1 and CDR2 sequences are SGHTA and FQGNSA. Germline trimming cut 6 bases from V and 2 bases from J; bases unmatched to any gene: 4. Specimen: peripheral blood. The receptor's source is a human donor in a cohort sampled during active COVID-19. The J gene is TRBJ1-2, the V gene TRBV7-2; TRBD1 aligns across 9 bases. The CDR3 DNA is TGTGCCAGCAGACCTACAGGGGGCAACTATGGCTACACCTTC. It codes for CASRPTGGNYGYTF.